A single sample gave rise to the 24 T cell receptor beta chains below, sequenced in a study of regulatory dendritic cells for organ transplantation (dated by TCRdb to about 2017). Receptors were amplified or captured by the immunoSEQ multiplex PCR assay. The table comes from immuneACCESS by way of TCRdb, which keeps in-frame sequences with V and J called. Part of the clones is missing from these tables; in studies checked, under half for an unresolved V gene and the rest for unknown reasons. The sample table holds fewer than 5,000 clones, of which 70% to 75% were seen once. The biggest ten clones account for approximately 23% of the sample. Sorted T cell subsets were CFSE-labeled and co-cultured for under 6 days with allogeneic regulatory or mature dendritic cells at a 1:10 DC:T ratio. These receptors' antigens are unknown. Sequences were obtained from memory CD8+ T cells from blood cultured with dendritic cells. This sample's cell subset or site label indicates: CD45RO+ memory T cells. The receptors originated from a human donor in good health.

The chain carries TRBV7-8 and TRBJ2-2; 12 nucleotides match TRBD2. V shed 5 bases and J 5 bases; nucleotides not matched to a gene: 6. Germline values: CDR1 SGHVS, CDR2 FQNEAQ. CDR3 length: 16 amino acids. This CDR3 is CASSPTSGGSTGELFF. CDR3 nucleotide sequence: TGTGCCAGCAGCCCGACTAGCGGGGGTTCTACCGGGGAGCTGTTTTTT.

The chain is built from TRBV6-4 and TRBJ1-1, with a tentative D call TRBD1 (5 bases). The germline CDR1 and CDR2 sequences are MRHNA and SNTAGT. Trimming took off 2 bases at V and 4 bases at J, with 11 bases between the two ends. The CDR3 extends over 14 amino acids. The DNA of the CDR3 is TGTGCCAGCAGTGACGGGGGAGAGGGCACTGAAGCTTTCTTT. Translated: CASSDGGEGTEAFF.

The chain has TRBV9 and TRBJ2-2; maybe TRBD1 (6 bases). Germline assignment: CDR1 SGDLS and CDR2 YYNGEE. Deletions cut 4 bases from V and 6 bases from J, with 13 bases between. This CDR3 is built from 14 residues. CDR3 in amino acids: CASSQDGGSGELFF. The CDR3 DNA reads TGTGCCAGCAGCCAAGATGGGGGCTCCGGGGAGCTGTTTTTT.

The V call is TRBV4-2, the J call TRBJ1-6; no firm D call. The CDR3 spans 14 residues. CDR1 is LGHNA, CDR2 YNFKEQ, per germline. V gave up 0 bases and J gave up 9 bases, with 9 bases separating them. The CDR3 DNA reads TGTGCCAGCAGCCAAGAGGAGGAGAGTTCACCCCTCCACTTT. Translation gives CASSQEEESSPLHF.

The V call is TRBV6-4, the J call TRBJ2-3; perhaps TRBD2 as D (6 bases). The germline V gene encodes CDR1 MRHNA and CDR2 SNTAGT. With 3 bases removed from V and 0 bases from J, the gap between germline ends came to 10 bases. The CDR3 is 15 residues long. This chain's CDR3 is CASSEYAGSTDTQYF. In nucleotides, the CDR3 is TGTGCCAGCAGTGAGTATGCGGGAAGCACAGATACGCAGTATTTT.

This rearrangement joins TRBV5-1 to TRBJ2-2, with D possibly matching TRBD1 (6 bases). CDR3 length equals 15 residues. Trimming took 3 bases from V and 0 from J, leaving 9 bases between them. Germline CDR1 SGHRS, CDR2 YFSETQ. CDR3 amino acids: CASSSGTPNTGELFF. The DNA of the CDR3 is TGCGCCAGCAGCTCTGGGACACCGAACACCGGGGAGCTGTTTTTT.

V usage is TRBV10-3 and J usage is TRBJ2-7, with TRBD2 identical over 8 bases. The CDR3 is 18 residues long. J lost 3 bases, V lost 0 bases, and 13 bases had no gene match. Germline V lookup: CDR1 ENHRY, CDR2 SYGVKD. CDR3 residues: CAISESTITGGPGYEQYF. The CDR3 region has the DNA TGTGCCATCAGTGAGTCGACTATAACGGGAGGGCCTGGCTACGAGCAGTACTTC.

V is TRBV7-8 and J is TRBJ2-1, with D maybe TRBD1 (5 bases). CDR3 length: 15 amino acids. CDR1 is SGHVS and CDR2 is FQNEAQ in the germline V gene. V was cut by 0 bases and J by 5 bases, with 11 bases left in between. CDR3 sequence (DNA): TGTGCCAGCAGCTTAGCAGGGGCCGCTGACAATGAGCAGTTCTTC. As protein: CASSLAGAADNEQFF.

This clone has only a few counts. The genes are TRBV4-3 and TRBJ2-6, with 8 bases identical to TRBD2. Germline CDR1 reads LGHNA; CDR2 reads YSLEER. V was pared by 1 base and J by 0 bases, with 2 bases of the junction left unmatched. The CDR3 totals 17 residues. CDR3 nucleotide sequence: TGCGCCAGCAGCCAAGGGACTAGCAGCTCTGGGGCCAACGTCCTGACTTTC. It codes for CASSQGTSSSGANVLTF.

V usage is TRBV7-6 and J usage is TRBJ1-5, with D uncertain. CDR1 is SGHVS and CDR2 is FNYEAQ in the germline V gene. V gave up 1 base and J gave up 1 base, with 8 bases separating them. This CDR3 spans 15 amino acids. CDR3 protein: CASSLEASSNQPQHF. In DNA, the CDR3 is TGTGCCAGCAGCTTAGAGGCATCCAGCAATCAGCCCCAGCATTTT.

The gene calls are TRBV5-4 and TRBJ2-7; the D gene is possibly TRBD2 (6 bases). The CDR3 loop spans 18 amino acids. Germline-derived CDR1 and CDR2 are SGHNT and YYREEE (reference sequence). V lost 4 bases, J lost 0 bases, and 23 bases lay in between. For the CDR3, the DNA is TGTGCCAGCAGCCCTATCAAAGACCGGGACGGGGGCTCCTACGAGCAGTACTTC. Protein sequence: CASSPIKDRDGGSYEQYF. The full variable domain, completed using reference TRBV5-4 and TRBJ2-7, is ETGVTQSPTHLIKTRGQQVTLRCSSQSGHNTVSWYQQALGQGPQFIFQYYREEENGRGNFPPRFSGLQFPNYSSELNVNALELDDSALYLCASSPIKDRDGGSYEQYFGPGTRLTVT.

In this sample, this clone turned up a few times. V is TRBV7-3 and J is TRBJ2-7; 11 bases agree with TRBD1. J gave up 3 bases and V 2 bases, and 12 bases lay outside the gene matches. CDR1 is SGHTA, CDR2 FQGTGA, per germline. This CDR3 region has 18 residues. CDR3 region: CASSLAPLGQGALYEQYF. The CDR3 DNA is TGTGCCAGCAGCTTAGCGCCGCTCGGACAGGGGGCTCTCTACGAGCAGTACTTC.

The V call is TRBV27, the J call TRBJ2-7; D unresolved. The CDR3 is made up of 15 amino acids. V dropped 4 bases and J dropped 1 base, with 14 bases sitting between them. Per the germline V gene, CDR1 is MNHEY and CDR2 is SMNVEV (reference sequence). The CDR3, as DNA: TGTGCCAGCAGTTATGTTACACCCCCGTCCTACGAGCAGTACTTC. This gives the protein CASSYVTPPSYEQYF.

The chain joins TRBV9 to TRBJ1-4, with D possibly matching TRBD1 (5 bases). Looked up from germline, CDR1 is SGDLS and CDR2 is YYNGEE. The CDR3 totals 17 residues. V gave up 5 bases and J gave up 3 bases, with 20 bases separating them. The CDR3, as DNA: TGTGCCAGCAGTCCAGTAGGTACAGGCCGGGCTAATGAAAAACTGTTTTTT. Amino acids: CASSPVGTGRANEKLFF.

CDR3 in DNA: TGTGCCAGCAGCCCAAGAACTAGCGGGCGCTCCTACGAGCAGTACTTC. This gives the protein CASSPRTSGRSYEQYF. The chain carries TRBV7-2 and TRBJ2-7, with TRBD2 matching over 9 bases. The CDR3 has 16 amino acids. V lost 5 bases and J lost 0; bases outside the gene matches: 8. CDR1 and CDR2 from the germline V gene are SGHTA and FQGNSA.

This clone was seen a single time. The chain links TRBV4-1 to TRBJ1-5, with 7 bases matching TRBD1. The CDR3 extends over 15 amino acids. V trimming: 4 bases; J trimming: 4 bases; junction bases outside the gene matches: 7. Germline CDR1 and CDR2: MGHRA and YSYEKL. This CDR3 reads CASSPTGDPNQPQHF. DNA for the CDR3: TGCGCCAGCAGCCCCACAGGGGATCCAAATCAGCCCCAGCATTTT.

With respect to this clone: The same CDR3 is also encoded by other DNA sequences in this sample. The rearrangement links TRBV11-2 to TRBJ2-7; D not resolved. Between the trimmed V and J ends, which lost 4 bases and 3 bases, there was a span of 4 bases. This CDR3 region has 11 residues. The germline gives CDR1 SGHAT, CDR2 FQNNGV. Here the CDR3 reads CASSSYYEQYF. CDR3 bases: TGTGCCAGCAGCTCCTACTACGAGCAGTACTTC.

The rearrangement uses TRBV4-1 and TRBJ2-1, with 10 bases lining up with TRBD2. V shed 0 bases, J shed 3 bases, and the junction held 2 bases outside the gene matches. The CDR3 sequence is 16 residues long. Germline V gene data show CDR1 as MGHRA and CDR2 as YSYEKL. Here the CDR3 reads CASSQEWTSGYNEQFF. CDR3 bases: TGCGCCAGCAGCCAAGAATGGACTAGCGGCTACAATGAGCAGTTCTTC.

This sequence joins TRBV6-4 and TRBJ2-2, with 8 bases that match TRBD2. This CDR3 is 16 amino acids long. CDR1 and CDR2 (germline): MRHNA, SNTAGT. The V and J ends lost 6 bases and 4 bases, in that order; junction bases with no gene match: 10. CDR3 sequence (DNA): TGTGCCAGCAGCCGGGAGGGCGGGCAGGGCACCGGGGAGCTGTTTTTT. The encoded protein is CASSREGGQGTGELFF.

There are a few counts of this clone. Additional DNA sequences in this sample encode the identical CDR3. V usage is TRBV7-9 and J usage is TRBJ2-1, with D maybe TRBD2 (5 bases). V was shortened by 3 bases and J by 2 bases, with 8 bases between the two germline ends. The CDR3 covers 14 residues. The V gene's germline CDR1 is SEHNR and CDR2 FQNEAQ (reference sequence). Here the CDR3 DNA reads TGTGCCAGCAGCTTGGCCGGGACCTACAATGAGCAGTTCTTC. This codes for CASSLAGTYNEQFF.

The CDR3 sequence: CASSLTGGTEAFF. In nucleotides, the CDR3 is TGTGCCAGCAGCTTGACGGGAGGCACTGAAGCTTTCTTT. V is TRBV5-4 and J is TRBJ1-1; no reliable D call. Germline loops: CDR1 SGHNT, CDR2 YYREEE (reference sequence). Deletions cut 1 base from V and 4 bases from J, with 8 bases between. The CDR3 has 13 residues.

The DNA of the CDR3 is TGTGCCACCAGCAGAGAAGGGACTTACCCCCCCTACGAGCAGTACTTC. Its protein product is CATSREGTYPPYEQYF. This rearrangement joins TRBV15 to TRBJ2-7; D perhaps matches TRBD2 (6 bases). The CDR3 extends over 16 amino acids. V was clipped by 0 bases and J by 2 bases, with 14 bases between them. Germline-derived CDR1 and CDR2 are LNHNV and YYDKDF (reference sequence).

There are a few counts of this clone. CDR3: CASSLPSTTYEQYF. The DNA for the CDR3 is TGTGCCAGCAGTTTACCGTCCACAACCTACGAGCAGTACTTC. This chain joins TRBV28 and TRBJ2-7; D gene unclear. This CDR3 is built from 14 residues. Trimming took 2 bases from V and 2 from J, leaving 10 bases between them. Per germline, CDR1 MDHEN and CDR2 SYDVKM.

The rearrangement joins TRBV7-9 to TRBJ1-1; D ambiguous. The CDR3 spans 16 residues. Trimming removed 6 bases from V and 3 bases from J, with 20 bases in between. Germline assignment: CDR1 SEHNR and CDR2 FQNEAQ (reference sequence). The CDR3 region is CASSYFVPDEDTEAFF. CDR3 in DNA: TGTGCCAGCAGTTATTTCGTCCCCGATGAAGACACTGAAGCTTTCTTT.